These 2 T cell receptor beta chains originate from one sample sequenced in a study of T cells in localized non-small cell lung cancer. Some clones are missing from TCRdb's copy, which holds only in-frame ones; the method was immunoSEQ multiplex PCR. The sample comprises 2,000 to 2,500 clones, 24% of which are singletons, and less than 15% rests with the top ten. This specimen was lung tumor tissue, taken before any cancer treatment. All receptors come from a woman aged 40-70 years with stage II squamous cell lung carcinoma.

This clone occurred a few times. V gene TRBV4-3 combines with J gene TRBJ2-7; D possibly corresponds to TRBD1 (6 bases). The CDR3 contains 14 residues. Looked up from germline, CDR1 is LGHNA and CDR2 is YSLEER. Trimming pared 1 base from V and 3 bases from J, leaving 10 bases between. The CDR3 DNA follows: TGCGCCAGCAGCCAAGGGCCAGGGGACTACGAGCAGTACTTC. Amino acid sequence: CASSQGPGDYEQYF.

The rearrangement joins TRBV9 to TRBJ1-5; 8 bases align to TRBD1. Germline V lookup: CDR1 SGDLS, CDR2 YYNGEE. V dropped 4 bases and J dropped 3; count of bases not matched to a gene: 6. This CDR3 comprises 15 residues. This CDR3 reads CASSSGQGTNQPQHF. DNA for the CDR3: TGTGCCAGCAGCTCCGGACAGGGTACCAATCAGCCCCAGCATTTT.